The next 29 T cell receptor beta chains were all read from a single sample in a study of vaccination effects on CD4 cells after COVID-19. No antigens are known for them. Assay: immunoSEQ multiplex PCR; the TCRdb copy retains only in-frame clones and omits some. The sample shows over 55,000 clones, 75% of them seen only once. Before sequencing, viral peptide pools were used by the ViraFEST assay to expand antigen-specific CD4+ T cells. Around day 10 of culture, CD4+ T cells were separated out. Absence of prior SARS-CoV-2 infection characterized the vaccine recipients, who showed negative nucleocapsid antibodies. This material consisted of CD4+ T cells from PBMCs cultured with HCoV-OC43 spike peptides, taken before COVID-19 vaccination. Sample subset: HCoV-OC43 spike overlapping peptide pool stimulation. All receptors come from a human donor who received a COVID-19 vaccine.

The J gene is TRBJ2-5, the V gene TRBV7-2; D might be TRBD2 (6 bases). V was pared by 5 bases and J by 2 bases, with 15 bases between. This CDR3 spans 15 amino acids. The germline gives CDR1 SGHTA, CDR2 FQGNSA. The CDR3 DNA is TGTGCCAGCAGCCCCTCTCTGGCGGGGCAAGAGACCCAGTACTTC. Translating it yields CASSPSLAGQETQYF.

The rearrangement uses TRBV6-5 and TRBJ1-2, with 8 bases identical to TRBD1. Per the germline V gene, CDR1 is MNHEY and CDR2 is SVGAGI. The J segment lost 7 bases and the V segment lost 4 bases, leaving 14 bases of the junction unmatched. This CDR3 is 16 amino acids long. This CDR3 is CASSSGTGSLGRGYTF. CDR3 nucleotide sequence: TGTGCCAGCAGTTCCGGGACAGGCTCTTTGGGGCGTGGCTACACCTTC.

The chain has TRBV5-4 and TRBJ1-6; 8 positions match TRBD1. Germline CDR1 SGHNT, CDR2 YYREEE (reference sequence). Germline trimming cut 5 bases from V and 7 bases from J; bases unmatched to any gene: 8. The CDR3 covers 15 residues. The CDR3 DNA reads TGTGCCAGCAGTCAACAGGGGGTCAAGAATTCACCCCTCCACTTT. Amino acid sequence: CASSQQGVKNSPLHF.

The rearrangement joins TRBV6-5 to TRBJ2-7; 12 nucleotides align to TRBD2. J gave up 3 bases and V 4 bases, and 7 bases lay outside the gene matches. The CDR3 is made up of 16 amino acids. The germline CDR1 and CDR2 sequences are MNHEY and SVGAGI. Here the CDR3 reads CASSSRTSGELYEQYV. Written as DNA, the CDR3 is TGTGCCAGCAGTTCCCGGACTAGCGGGGAACTCTACGAGCAGTACGTC.

This clone was seen once. The chain carries TRBV24-1 and TRBJ2-2; 12 positions agree with TRBD2. The germline gives CDR1 KGHDR, CDR2 SFDVKD. CDR3 length equals 16 residues. J gave up 0 bases and V 9 bases, and 4 bases lay outside the gene matches. The CDR3 nucleotides are TGTGCCACCCAGACTAGCGGGGGCTCGAACACCGGGGAGCTGTTTTTT. As protein: CATQTSGGSNTGELFF.

This clone was seen only a few times. This chain's CDR3 is CASSLSLGPYGYTF. CDR3 in DNA: TGTGCCAGCAGTTTAAGTCTCGGGCCTTATGGCTACACCTTC. The chain links TRBV28 to TRBJ1-2; D is unclear. The ends were cut back, 2 bases at V and 5 bases at J, with 12 bases in the middle. The CDR3 is 14 amino acids. Germline V gene sequence: CDR1 MDHEN, CDR2 SYDVKM.

The rearrangement links TRBV5-1 to TRBJ2-7, with D perhaps matching TRBD1 (7 bases). From germline, CDR1 is SGHRS and CDR2 YFSETQ. This CDR3 contains 15 residues. The chain's CDR3 is CASSYRGGFSDEQYV. The DNA for the CDR3 is TGCGCCAGCAGCTACAGGGGAGGCTTCTCCGACGAGCAGTACGTC.

The chain recombines TRBV6-1 with TRBJ1-5; no definite D call. V was pared by 3 bases and J by 4 bases, with 13 bases between. The CDR3 is 15 residues long. Looked up from germline, CDR1 is MNHNS and CDR2 is SASEGT. CDR3 in amino acids: CASSDTGFGNQPQHF. Here the CDR3 DNA reads TGTGCCAGCAGTGATACGGGGTTTGGGAATCAGCCCCAGCATTTT.

The rearrangement links TRBV29-1 to TRBJ2-3, with D possibly being TRBD1 (5 bases). CDR1 is SQVTM, CDR2 ANQGSEA, per germline. Trimming removed 8 bases from V and 2 bases from J, with 17 bases in between. CDR3 length: 14 residues. The CDR3 nucleotides are TGCAGCTCTAGGCAGGGCTACCTCACAGATACGCAGTATTTT. Protein sequence: CSSRQGYLTDTQYF.

This sequence joins TRBV5-4 and TRBJ1-1; 7 nucleotides align to TRBD1. The CDR3 sequence is 14 residues long. Germline assignment: CDR1 SGHNT and CDR2 YYREEE (reference sequence). V gave up 3 bases and J gave up 1 base; unmatched junction bases: 3. The CDR3 coding sequence is TGTGCCAGCAGCTACCGGGACAGGAACACTGAAGCTTTCTTT. It specifies CASSYRDRNTEAFF.

This clone was seen just once. The J gene is TRBJ2-3, the V gene TRBV21-1; the table gives TRBD2 as D, unverified against the DNA. TRBV21-1 is a pseudogene segment. The CDR3 totals 17 residues. CDR3 nucleotides: TGTGCCAGCAGCGCAATTTTAAGCGGTCGGGGCACAGATACGCAGTATTTT. As protein: CASSAILSGRGTDTQYF.

This chain uses TRBV6-5 with TRBJ2-4, with D uncertain. The CDR3 totals 14 residues. CDR1 and CDR2 (germline): MNHEY, SVGAGI. Trimming cost V 4 bases and J 4 bases, with 11 bases left between them. CDR3 bases: TGTGCCAGCAGTTCCCCCGGGTCAAAAAACATTCAGTACTTC. Protein sequence: CASSSPGSKNIQYF.

The chain uses TRBV11-2 and TRBJ1-2; TRBD1 aligns across 9 bases. Germline CDR1 SGHAT, CDR2 FQNNGV. The length of the CDR3 is 14 residues. The junction had 8 bases not matched to a gene; V was cut back by 4 bases and J by 8 bases. The chain's CDR3 is CASSSGQGVKGYTF. In nucleotides, the CDR3 is TGTGCCAGCAGCTCGGGACAGGGAGTGAAAGGCTACACCTTC. Variable domain in full (rest from reference TRBV11-2 and TRBJ1-2): EAGVAQSPRYKIIEKRQSVAFWCNPISGHATLYWYQQILGQGPKLLIQFQNNGVVDDSQLPKDRFSAERLKGVDSTLKIQPAKLEDSAVYLCASSSGQGVKGYTFGSGTRLTVV.

The chain couples TRBV5-1 to TRBJ2-2; D not certain. Trimming left V 1 base short and J 6 bases short, with 13 bases between. In germline, CDR1 is SGHRS, CDR2 YFSETQ. This CDR3 contains 15 residues. In nucleotides, the CDR3 is TGCGCCAGCAGCTTGAGTCCAACATCCCCCGGGGAGCTGTTTTTT. Encoded protein: CASSLSPTSPGELFF.

The chain couples TRBV6-6 to TRBJ2-3; D gene uncertain. CDR1 is MNHNY, CDR2 SVGAGI, per germline (reference sequence). The CDR3 covers 11 residues. The ends were cut back, 8 bases at V and 5 bases at J, with 8 bases in the middle. CDR3 DNA sequence: TGTGCCAGCGGTCGCGGAGATACGCAGTATTTT. Its protein is CASGRGDTQYF.

This clone was recorded a few times. V usage is TRBV12-3 or TRBV12-4 and J usage is TRBJ1-2; 7 bases line up with TRBD1. This CDR3 spans 13 amino acids. The J segment lost 8 bases and the V segment lost 5 bases, leaving 8 bases of the junction unmatched. CDR3 in DNA: TGTGCCAGCAGTCCGGACAGGTTTGGAGGCTACACCTTC. It specifies CASSPDRFGGYTF.

This clone turned up a few times. This chain uses TRBV6-4 with TRBJ1-2; possibly TRBD1 for D (6 bases). CDR1 is MRHNA and CDR2 is SNTAGT in the germline V gene. The CDR3 contains 14 residues. V lost 3 bases and J lost 4, with 12 bases in between. The CDR3, as DNA: TGTGCCAGCAGTGAATCAGGGGCGGGCTATGGCTACACCTTC. Translating gives CASSESGAGYGYTF.

This clone was seen more than once but under ten times. The chain couples TRBV5-1 to TRBJ2-2; D may be TRBD2 (5 bases). From germline, CDR1 is SGHRS and CDR2 YFSETQ. The ends were cut back, 2 bases at V and 9 bases at J, with 11 bases in the middle. The CDR3 covers 13 residues. The CDR3 reads CASSFRDGRELFF. The CDR3, as DNA: TGCGCCAGCAGCTTCCGGGATGGAAGGGAGCTGTTTTTT. The full variable domain, in which reference TRBV5-1 and TRBJ2-2 provide the parts outside the CDR3, is KAGVTQTPRYLIKTRGQQVTLSCSPISGHRSVSWYQQTPGQGLQFLFEYFSETQRNKGNFPGRFSGRQFSNSRSEMNVSTLELGDSALYLCASSFRDGRELFFGEGSRLTVL.

The gene calls are TRBV9 and TRBJ2-3; D remains unclear. The V end lost 4 bases, the J end lost 0 bases, and 15 bases lay between the germline ends. Germline loops: CDR1 SGDLS, CDR2 YYNGEE. CDR3 length: 16 amino acids. CDR3 sequence reads: CASSPPGASSTDTQYF. CDR3 DNA: TGTGCCAGCAGCCCCCCAGGAGCCTCTAGCACAGATACGCAGTATTTT.

This chain links TRBV5-6 with TRBJ1-5; maybe TRBD1 (5 bases). Germline-derived CDR1 and CDR2 are SGHDT and YYEEEE. Deletions cut 4 bases from V and 1 base from J, with 12 bases between. The CDR3 loop spans 15 amino acids. The CDR3 DNA is TGTGCCAGCAGCCCAAGAAGACAGAGCAATCAGCCCCAGCATTTT. This encodes CASSPRRQSNQPQHF.

The chain uses TRBV20-1 and TRBJ2-1, with D tentatively TRBD2 (5 bases). V gave up 7 bases and J gave up 15 bases, with 16 bases separating them. The CDR3 has 10 residues. CDR1 and CDR2 from the germline V gene are DFQATT and SNEGSKA (reference sequence). The CDR3 is CSVRVGSMFF. The CDR3, as DNA: TGCAGTGTGCGGGTAGGGAGTATGTTCTTC.

This clone was seen more than once but under ten times. J is TRBJ1-4 and V is TRBV2; D unresolved. Germline CDR1 is SNHLY and CDR2 is FYNNEI. The CDR3 runs to 12 residues. Trimming cost V 4 bases and J 7 bases, with 7 bases left between them. In nucleotides, the CDR3 is TGTGCCAGCAGTGCTTTGGGTGAAAAACTGTTTTTT. Translated: CASSALGEKLFF.

This clone has just a few counts. The V and J genes are TRBV7-6 and TRBJ1-6; D is unclear. Germline CDR1 reads SGHVS; CDR2 reads FNYEAQ. V lost 5 bases, J lost 0 bases, and 11 bases lay in between. The CDR3 is 16 residues long. The CDR3 here is CASSPEGSSYNSPLHF. The CDR3 DNA is TGTGCCAGCAGCCCGGAAGGGAGCTCCTATAATTCACCCCTCCACTTT.

Written as DNA, the CDR3 is TGCGCCAGCAGCCTCCCGACCCTCGAAAATGAGCAGTTCTTC. It yields the protein CASSLPTLENEQFF. The chain combines TRBV5-1 with TRBJ2-1; D unclear. Trimming left V 4 bases short and J 7 bases short, with 15 bases between. Germline CDR1 reads SGHRS; CDR2 reads YFSETQ. The CDR3 extends over 14 amino acids.

This chain joins TRBV18 and TRBJ1-1; D is unclear. CDR3 length: 14 amino acids. The germline V gene has CDR1 KGHSH and CDR2 LQKENI. V was clipped by 2 bases and J by 0 bases, with 7 bases between them. The CDR3 reads CASSPGRLNTEAFF. For the CDR3, the DNA is TGTGCCAGCTCACCAGGACGTTTGAACACTGAAGCTTTCTTT.

The genes are TRBV3-1 (or the pseudogene TRBV3-2) and TRBJ2-2; tentative D call: TRBD2 (5 bases). The CDR3 totals 13 residues. V was trimmed by 4 bases and J by 6 bases, leaving 9 bases between them. Looked up from germline, CDR1 is LGHDT and CDR2 is YNNKEL (reference sequence). CDR3: CASSRRGPGELFF. CDR3 nucleotides: TGTGCCAGCAGCCGCCGCGGGCCCGGGGAGCTGTTTTTT.

V is TRBV5-1 and J is TRBJ2-5; TRBD2 is a possible D gene (5 bases). CDR1 is SGHRS, CDR2 YFSETQ, per germline. This CDR3 contains 14 residues. Trimming shortened V by 2 bases and J by 1 base, and 9 bases separated the two germline ends. CDR3 residues: CASSFREPQETQYF. The CDR3, as DNA: TGCGCCAGCAGCTTTAGGGAGCCCCAAGAGACCCAGTACTTC.

V usage is TRBV6-5 and J usage is TRBJ2-2; 7 nucleotides align to TRBD2. The length of the CDR3 is 15 residues. J was trimmed by 1 base and V by 2 bases; bases with no gene match: 1. The V gene's germline CDR1 is MNHEY and CDR2 SVGAGI. CDR3 sequence (DNA): TGTGCCAGCAGTTACGGGACTAAGAACACCGGGGAGCTGTTTTTT. Protein sequence: CASSYGTKNTGELFF.

This clone has only a few counts. V usage is TRBV2 and J usage is TRBJ1-5; D unresolved. The CDR3 covers 15 residues. The ends were cut back, 5 bases at V and 4 bases at J, with 15 bases in the middle. Germline V gene sequence: CDR1 SNHLY, CDR2 FYNNEI. The CDR3 region is CASSLSSWENQPQHF. CDR3 nucleotide sequence: TGTGCCAGCAGTCTTTCGTCGTGGGAGAATCAGCCCCAGCATTTT.